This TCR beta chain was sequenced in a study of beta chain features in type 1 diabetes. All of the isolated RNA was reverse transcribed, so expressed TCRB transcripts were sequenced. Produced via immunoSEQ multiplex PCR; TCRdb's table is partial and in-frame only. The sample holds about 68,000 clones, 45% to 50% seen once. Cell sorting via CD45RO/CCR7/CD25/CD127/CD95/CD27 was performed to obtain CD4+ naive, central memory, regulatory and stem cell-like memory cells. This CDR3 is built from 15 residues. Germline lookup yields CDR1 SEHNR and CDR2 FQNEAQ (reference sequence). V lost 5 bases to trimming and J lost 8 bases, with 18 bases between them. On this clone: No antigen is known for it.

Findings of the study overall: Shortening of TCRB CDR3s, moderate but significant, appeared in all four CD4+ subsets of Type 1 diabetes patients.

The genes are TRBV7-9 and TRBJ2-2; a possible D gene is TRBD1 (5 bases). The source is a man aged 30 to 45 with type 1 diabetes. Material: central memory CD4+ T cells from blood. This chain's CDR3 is CASSEPTDAAGELFF. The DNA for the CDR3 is TGTGCCAGCAGCGAGCCGACAGACGCGGCTGGGGAGCTGTTTTTT.